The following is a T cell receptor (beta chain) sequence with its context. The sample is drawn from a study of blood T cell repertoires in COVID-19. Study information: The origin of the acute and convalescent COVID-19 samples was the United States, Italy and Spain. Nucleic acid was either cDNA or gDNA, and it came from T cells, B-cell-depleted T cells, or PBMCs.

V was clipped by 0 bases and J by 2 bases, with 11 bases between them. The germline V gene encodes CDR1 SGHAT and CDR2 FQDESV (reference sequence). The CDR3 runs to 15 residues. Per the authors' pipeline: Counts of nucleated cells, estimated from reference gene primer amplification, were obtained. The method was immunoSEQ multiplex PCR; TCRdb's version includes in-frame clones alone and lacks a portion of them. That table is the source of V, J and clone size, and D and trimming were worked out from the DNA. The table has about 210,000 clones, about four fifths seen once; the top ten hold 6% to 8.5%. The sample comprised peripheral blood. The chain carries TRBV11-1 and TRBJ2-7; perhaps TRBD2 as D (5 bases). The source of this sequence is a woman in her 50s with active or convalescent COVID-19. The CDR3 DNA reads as TGTGCCAGCAGCTTAGCGCGGGCCGCCCCCTACGAGCAGTACTTC. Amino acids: CASSLARAAPYEQYF.